This T cell receptor (beta chain) is from a study of OX40 agonist ivuxolimab in advanced cancers. Study overall: Age averaged approximately 60 years (range roughly 20 to 90), and around 78% were male. Study-wide results and limits: In the expanded peripheral T cells, antigen specificity was never determined.

The CDR3 runs to 17 residues. CDR1 SEHNR and CDR2 FQNEAQ come from the germline V gene (reference sequence). Losses at the gene ends were 1 base for V and 1 base for J; bases not matched to a gene: 7. This clone was counted once. As yet, its antigen is unknown. Profiled with immunoSEQ multiplex PCR; TCRdb holds only in-frame clones, not every one. The table has about 69,000 clones, over 60% seen once; the top ten hold approximately 2.3%. The receptor was derived from an adult with an advanced solid tumor such as melanoma, head and neck, liver or kidney cancer. The input for sequencing was CD4+ or CD8+ T cells sorted from blood, taken in a trial of the OX40 agonist ivuxolimab. The V gene is TRBV7-9, the J gene TRBJ1-3; 7 bases fit TRBD1. CDR3 loop: CASSLGSTGYSGNTIYF. CDR3 sequence (DNA): TGTGCCAGCAGCTTAGGTTCGACAGGGTATTCTGGAAACACCATATATTTT. Using reference TRBV7-9 and TRBJ1-3 for the parts outside the CDR3, the full variable domain is DTGVSQNPRHKITKRGQNVTFRCDPISEHNRLYWYRQTLGQGPEFLTYFQNEAQLEKSRLLSDRFSAERPKGSFSTLEIQRTEQGDSAMYLCASSLGSTGYSGNTIYFGEGSWLTVV.